The sequence of this T cell receptor (beta chain) was determined in a study of blood T cell repertoires in COVID-19. Produced via immunoSEQ multiplex PCR; TCRdb's table is partial and in-frame only. There are fewer than 300,000 clones in the sample; more than 70% occur only once, and less than 4% lies in the top ten. This CDR3 comprises 23 residues. V lost 1 base, J lost 1 base, and 23 bases stayed unmatched. Germline CDR1 and CDR2: LGHNA and YNFKEQ. This TCR was recovered from a young woman with acute or convalescent COVID-19. Specimen: peripheral blood. The V call is TRBV4-2, the J call TRBJ2-1; the match to TRBD2 covers 9 bases. The CDR3 here is CASSQVPTMQQGASGTSYNEQFF. Here the CDR3 DNA reads TGTGCCAGCAGCCAAGTGCCTACCATGCAACAAGGGGCTAGCGGGACATCCTACAATGAGCAGTTCTTC.